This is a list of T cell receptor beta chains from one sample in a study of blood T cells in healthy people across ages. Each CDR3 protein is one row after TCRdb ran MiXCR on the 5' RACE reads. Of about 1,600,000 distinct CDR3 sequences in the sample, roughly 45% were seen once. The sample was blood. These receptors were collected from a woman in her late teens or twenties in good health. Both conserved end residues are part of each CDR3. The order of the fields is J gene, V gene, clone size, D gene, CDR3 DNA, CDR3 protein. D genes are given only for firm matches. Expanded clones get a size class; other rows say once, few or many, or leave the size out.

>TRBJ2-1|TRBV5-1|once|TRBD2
TGCGCCAGCTATACTAGCGGGGGATACTACAATGAGCAGTTCTTC
CASYTSGGYYNEQFF
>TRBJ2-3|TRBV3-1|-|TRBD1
TGTGCCAGCAGTCTTCAGGGGGCGCGGATTACAGATACGCAGTATTTT
CASSLQGARITDTQYF
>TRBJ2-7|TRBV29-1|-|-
TGCTCCGTGGGTAGCGGAGGCGAGCAGTACTTC
CSVGSGGEQYF
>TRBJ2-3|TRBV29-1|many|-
TGCAGCACATCGGTTGGGGGCACGGATACGCAGTATTTT
CSTSVGGTDTQYF
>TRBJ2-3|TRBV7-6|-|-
TGTGCCAGCAGCGCGAAACTAGATAGAGACACAGATACGCAGTATTTT
CASSAKLDRDTDTQYF
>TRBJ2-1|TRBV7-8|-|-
TGTGCCAGCAGCTCCAGGGCCGGTGAGCAGTTCTTC
CASSSRAGEQFF
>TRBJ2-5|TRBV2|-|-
TGTGCCAGCAGTGAACCCGGGGGTCCGTACTTC
CASSEPGGPYF
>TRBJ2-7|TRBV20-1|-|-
TGCAGTGCTAGAATGTACGAGCAGTACTTC
CSARMYEQYF
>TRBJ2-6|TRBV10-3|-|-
TGTGCCATCAGTGAGCCGTCTGGGGCCAACGTCCTGACTTTC
CAISEPSGANVLTF
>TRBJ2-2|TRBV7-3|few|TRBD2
TGTGCCAGCAGCGCTTATAGCGGGGGGCACACCGGGGAGCTGTTTTTT
CASSAYSGGHTGELFF
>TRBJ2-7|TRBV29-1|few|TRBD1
TGCAGCACCAAGGGGACAGGTGGGCTCGAGCAGTACTTC
CSTKGTGGLEQYF
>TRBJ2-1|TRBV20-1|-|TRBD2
TGCAGTGCTAGGACCGGGACTAGCGGCACCTACAATGAGCAGTTCTTC
CSARTGTSGTYNEQFF
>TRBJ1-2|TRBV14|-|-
TGTGCCAGCAGCCAAGCGGGAAGCCTGGGATATGGCTACACCTTC
CASSQAGSLGYGYTF
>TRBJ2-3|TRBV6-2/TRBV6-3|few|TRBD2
TGTGCCAGCAGTTACGCAGCAGGACTAGCGATGACAGATACGCAGTATTTT
CASSYAAGLAMTDTQYF
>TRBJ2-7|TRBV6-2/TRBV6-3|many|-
TGTGCCAGCAGCAATACAGGGTACGAGCAGTACTTC
CASSNTGYEQYF
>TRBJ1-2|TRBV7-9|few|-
TGTGCCAGCAGCCCGACACAGAAGTATGGCTACACCTTC
CASSPTQKYGYTF
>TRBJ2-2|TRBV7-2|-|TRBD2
TGTGCCAGCAGCTTATTACTAGCGGGAGTAGGATACGGGGAGCTGTTTTTT
CASSLLLAGVGYGELFF
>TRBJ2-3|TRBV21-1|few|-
TGTGCCAGCAGCAAAGGGGCGGGGGGGCTTACAGATACGCAGTATTTT
CASSKGAGGLTDTQYF
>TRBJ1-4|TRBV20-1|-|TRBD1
TGCAGTGCATGGGGCCAGGGGGCCGCAACTAATGAAAAACTGTTTTTT
CSAWGQGAATNEKLFF
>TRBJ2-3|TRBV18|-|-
TGTGCCAGCTCACCACCCGTGAGGGGAGGAAGCACAGATACGCAGTATTTT
CASSPPVRGGSTDTQYF
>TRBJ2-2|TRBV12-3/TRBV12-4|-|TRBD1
TGTGCCAGCAGTTGGAACAGGGGTATGGCCGGGGAGCTGTTTTTT
CASSWNRGMAGELFF
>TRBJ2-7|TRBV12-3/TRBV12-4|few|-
TGTGCCAGCAGCGCGGGCATTATCTCCTACGAGCAGTACTTC
CASSAGIISYEQYF
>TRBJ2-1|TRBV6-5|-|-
TGTGCCAGCAGCCAATCGAAGGGGAGCTCCTACAATGAGCAGTTCTTC
CASSQSKGSSYNEQFF